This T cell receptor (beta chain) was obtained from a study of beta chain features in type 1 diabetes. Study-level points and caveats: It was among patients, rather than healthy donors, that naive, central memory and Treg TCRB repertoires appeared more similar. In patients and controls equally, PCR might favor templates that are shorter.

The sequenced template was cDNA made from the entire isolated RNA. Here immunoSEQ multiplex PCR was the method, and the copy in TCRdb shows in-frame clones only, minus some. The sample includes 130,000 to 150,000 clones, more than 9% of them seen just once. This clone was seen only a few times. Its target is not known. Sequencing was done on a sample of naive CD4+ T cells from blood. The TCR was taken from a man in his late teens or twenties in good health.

CDR3 amino acids: CASRAVGSGANVLTF. Here the CDR3 DNA reads TGCGCCAGCAGGGCCGTTGGCTCTGGGGCCAACGTCCTGACTTTC. J is TRBJ2-6 and V is TRBV5-1; D unresolved. Trimming shortened V by 5 bases and J by 0 bases, and 9 bases separated the two germline ends. Germline CDR1 is SGHRS and CDR2 is YFSETQ. The CDR3 is 15 residues long.